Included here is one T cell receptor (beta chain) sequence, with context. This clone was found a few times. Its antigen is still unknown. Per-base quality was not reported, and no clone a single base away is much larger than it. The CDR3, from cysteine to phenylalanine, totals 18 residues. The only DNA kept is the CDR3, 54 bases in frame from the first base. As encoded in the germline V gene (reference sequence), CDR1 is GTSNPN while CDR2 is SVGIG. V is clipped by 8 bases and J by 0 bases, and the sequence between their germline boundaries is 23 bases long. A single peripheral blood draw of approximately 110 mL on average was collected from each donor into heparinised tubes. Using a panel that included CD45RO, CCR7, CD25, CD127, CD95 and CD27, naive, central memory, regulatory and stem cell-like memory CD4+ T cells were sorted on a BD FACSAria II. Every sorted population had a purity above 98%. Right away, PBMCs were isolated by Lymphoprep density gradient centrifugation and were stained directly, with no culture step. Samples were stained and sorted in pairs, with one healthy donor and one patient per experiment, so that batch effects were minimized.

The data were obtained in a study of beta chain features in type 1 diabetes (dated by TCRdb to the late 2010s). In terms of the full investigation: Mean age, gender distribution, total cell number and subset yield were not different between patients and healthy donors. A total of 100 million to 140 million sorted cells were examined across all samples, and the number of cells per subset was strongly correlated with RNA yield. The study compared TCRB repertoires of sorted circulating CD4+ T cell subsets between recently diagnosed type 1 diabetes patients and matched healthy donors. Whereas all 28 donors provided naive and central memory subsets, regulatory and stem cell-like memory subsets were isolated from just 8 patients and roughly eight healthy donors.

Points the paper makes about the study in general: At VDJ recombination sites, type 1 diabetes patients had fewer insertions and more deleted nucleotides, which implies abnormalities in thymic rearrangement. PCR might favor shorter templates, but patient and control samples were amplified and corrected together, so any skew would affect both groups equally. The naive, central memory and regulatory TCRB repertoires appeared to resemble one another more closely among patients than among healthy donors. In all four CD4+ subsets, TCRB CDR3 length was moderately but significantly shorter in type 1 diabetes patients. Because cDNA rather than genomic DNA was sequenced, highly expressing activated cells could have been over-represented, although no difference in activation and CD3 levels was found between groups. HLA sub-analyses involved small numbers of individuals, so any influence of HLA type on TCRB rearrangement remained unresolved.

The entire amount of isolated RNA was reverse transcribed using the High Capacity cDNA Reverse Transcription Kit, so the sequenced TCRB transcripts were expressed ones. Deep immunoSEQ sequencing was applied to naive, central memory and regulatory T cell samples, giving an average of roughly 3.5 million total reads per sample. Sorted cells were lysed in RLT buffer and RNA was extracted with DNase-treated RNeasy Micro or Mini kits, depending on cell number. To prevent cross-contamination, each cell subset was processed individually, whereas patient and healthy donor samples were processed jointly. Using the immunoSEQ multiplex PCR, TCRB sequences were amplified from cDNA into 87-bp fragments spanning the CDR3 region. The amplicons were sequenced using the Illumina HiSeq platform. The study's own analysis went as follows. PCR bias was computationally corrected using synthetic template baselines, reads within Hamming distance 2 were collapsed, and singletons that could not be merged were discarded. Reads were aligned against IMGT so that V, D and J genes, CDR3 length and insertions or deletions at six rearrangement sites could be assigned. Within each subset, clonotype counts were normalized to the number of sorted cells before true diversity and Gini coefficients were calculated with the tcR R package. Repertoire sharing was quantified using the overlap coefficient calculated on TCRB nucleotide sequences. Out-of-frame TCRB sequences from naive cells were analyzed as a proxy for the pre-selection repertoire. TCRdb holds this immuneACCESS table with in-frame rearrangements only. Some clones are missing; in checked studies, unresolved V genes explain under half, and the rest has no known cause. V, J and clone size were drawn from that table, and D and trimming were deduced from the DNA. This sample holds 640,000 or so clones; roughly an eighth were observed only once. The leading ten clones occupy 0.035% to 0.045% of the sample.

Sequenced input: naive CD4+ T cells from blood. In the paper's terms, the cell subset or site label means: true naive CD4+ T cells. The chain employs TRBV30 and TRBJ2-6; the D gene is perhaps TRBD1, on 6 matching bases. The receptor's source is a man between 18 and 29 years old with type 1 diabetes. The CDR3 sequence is CASQSRDISTSGANVLTF. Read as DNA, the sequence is TGTGCCAGTCAAAGCCGGGACATCTCAACCTCTGGGGCCAACGTCCTGACTTTC.